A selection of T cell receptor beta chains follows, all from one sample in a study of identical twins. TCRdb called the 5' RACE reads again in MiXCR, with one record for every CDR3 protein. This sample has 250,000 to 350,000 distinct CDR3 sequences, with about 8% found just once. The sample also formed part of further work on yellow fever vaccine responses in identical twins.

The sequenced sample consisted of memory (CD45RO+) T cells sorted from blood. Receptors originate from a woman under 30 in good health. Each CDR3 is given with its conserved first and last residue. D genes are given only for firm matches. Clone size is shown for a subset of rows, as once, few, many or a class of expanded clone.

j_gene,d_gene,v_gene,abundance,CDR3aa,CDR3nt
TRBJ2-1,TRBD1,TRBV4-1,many,CASSRVPKQGAINEQFF,TGCGCCAGCAGCCGGGTCCCCAAGCAGGGGGCTATCAATGAGCAGTTCTTC
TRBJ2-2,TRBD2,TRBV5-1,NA,CASSSLAGGDTGELFF,TGCGCCAGCAGCTCTCTAGCGGGAGGAGACACCGGGGAGCTGTTTTTT
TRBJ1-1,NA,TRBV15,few,CATSRDRGEAFF,TGTGCCACCAGCAGAGATAGAGGGGAAGCTTTCTTT
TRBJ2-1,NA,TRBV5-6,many,CASSRRRELPNEQFF,TGTGCCAGCAGCCGACGGAGGGAACTGCCCAATGAGCAGTTCTTC
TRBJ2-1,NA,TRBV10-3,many,CAISELERGAQFF,TGTGCCATCAGTGAGTTGGAGAGAGGGGCGCAGTTCTTC
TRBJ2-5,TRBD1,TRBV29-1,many,CSAETRDRAQTQYF,TGCAGCGCTGAGACCCGGGACAGGGCTCAGACCCAGTACTTC
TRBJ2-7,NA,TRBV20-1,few,CSASEGTRYEQYF,TGCAGTGCTAGTGAGGGGACCAGGTACGAGCAGTACTTC
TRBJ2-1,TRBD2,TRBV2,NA,CASSEVLTSWVNEQFF,TGTGCCAGCAGTGAGGTCCTGACTAGCTGGGTTAATGAGCAGTTCTTC
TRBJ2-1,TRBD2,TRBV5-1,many,CASSSRTSGGIYNEQFF,TGCGCCAGCAGCTCCCGCACTAGCGGGGGGATATACAATGAGCAGTTCTTC
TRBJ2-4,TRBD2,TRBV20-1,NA,CSAGLAASGRNIQYF,TGCAGTGCTGGCCTCGCAGCTAGCGGGCGAAACATTCAGTACTTC
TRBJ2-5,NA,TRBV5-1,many,CASSLARAERETQYF,TGCGCCAGCAGCTTGGCGAGGGCCGAACGGGAGACCCAGTACTTC
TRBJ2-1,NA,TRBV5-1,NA,CASSLGLDVGTGPDEQFF,TGCGCCAGCAGCTTGGGGCTAGATGTCGGAACCGGTCCCGATGAGCAGTTCTTC
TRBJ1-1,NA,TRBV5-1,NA,CASSLDGQPSNTEAFF,TGCGCCAGCAGCTTGGACGGACAGCCCTCGAACACTGAAGCTTTCTTT
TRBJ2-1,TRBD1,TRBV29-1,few,CSETGTGLYNEQFF,TGCAGCGAAACCGGGACAGGGCTGTACAATGAGCAGTTCTTC
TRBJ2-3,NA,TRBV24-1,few,CATSTSSTDTQYF,TGTGCCACCAGTACTAGTAGCACAGATACGCAGTATTTT
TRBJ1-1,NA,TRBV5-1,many,CATSNGQLNTEAFF,TGCGCCACCTCGAACGGACAGTTGAACACTGAAGCTTTCTTT
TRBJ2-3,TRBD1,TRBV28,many,CASSFLVFGRQGANTDTQYF,TGTGCCAGCAGTTTCCTAGTTTTTGGCAGACAGGGGGCAAACACAGATACGCAGTATTTT
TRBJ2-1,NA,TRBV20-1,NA,CSARVAGFIYNEQFF,TGCAGTGCTAGAGTCGCAGGGTTCATCTACAATGAGCAGTTCTTC
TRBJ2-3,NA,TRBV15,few,CATQPSYGNRRDTQYF,TGTGCCACCCAGCCATCCTACGGGAATAGGCGAGATACGCAGTATTTT
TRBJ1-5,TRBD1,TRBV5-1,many,CASSPGTGDYSNQPQHF,TGCGCCAGCAGCCCAGGGACAGGGGATTATAGCAATCAGCCCCAGCATTTT
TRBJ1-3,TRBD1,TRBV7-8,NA,CASSSYQDRGSGNTIYF,TGTGCCAGCAGCTCTTACCAGGACAGGGGCTCTGGAAACACCATATATTTT
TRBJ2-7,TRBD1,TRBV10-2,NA,CASSVPDRVGEQYF,TGCGCCAGCAGTGTGCCCGACAGGGTAGGTGAGCAGTACTTC
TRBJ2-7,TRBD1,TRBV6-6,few,CASSTEGQEYF,TGTGCCAGCAGTACGGAGGGACAGGAGTACTTC
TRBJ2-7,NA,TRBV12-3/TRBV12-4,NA,CASTTAAGPYEQYF,TGTGCCAGCACCACCGCAGCGGGTCCTTACGAGCAGTACTTC
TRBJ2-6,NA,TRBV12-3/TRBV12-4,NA,CASSYIKSDSGANVLTF,TGTGCCAGCAGTTATATCAAGAGCGACTCTGGGGCCAACGTCCTGACTTTC
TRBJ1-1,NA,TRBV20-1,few,CSASPRVTEAFF,TGCAGTGCTAGTCCCAGAGTAACTGAAGCTTTCTTT
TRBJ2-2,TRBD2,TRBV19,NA,CASSGLATDTGELFF,TGTGCCAGTTCCGGACTAGCGACGGACACCGGGGAGCTGTTTTTT
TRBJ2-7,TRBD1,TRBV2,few,CASRADRVGDEQYF,TGTGCCAGCAGAGCCGACAGGGTAGGCGACGAGCAGTACTTC
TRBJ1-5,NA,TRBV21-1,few,CASSIHSNQPQHF,TGTGCCAGCAGCATACACTCCAATCAGCCCCAGCATTTT
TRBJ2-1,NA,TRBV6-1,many,CASSEGSTKQFF,TGTGCCAGCAGTGAGGGTTCCACCAAGCAGTTCTTC
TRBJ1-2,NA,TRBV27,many,CASSPGTERRGYTF,TGTGCCAGCAGTCCAGGGACCGAGAGGAGGGGCTACACCTTC
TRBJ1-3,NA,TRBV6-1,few,CASSDFLKERGNTIYF,TGTGCCAGCAGTGACTTTTTGAAGGAGAGGGGAAACACCATATATTTT
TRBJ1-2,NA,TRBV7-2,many,CASSLSRDYGYTF,TGTGCCAGCAGCTTAAGCAGGGACTATGGCTACACCTTC
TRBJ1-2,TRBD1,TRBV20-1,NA,CSATPQGENGYTF,TGCAGTGCTACCCCACAGGGGGAAAATGGCTACACCTTC
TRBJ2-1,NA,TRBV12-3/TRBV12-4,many,CASSLENSGNEQFF,TGTGCCAGCAGTTTAGAAAACTCGGGCAATGAGCAGTTCTTC
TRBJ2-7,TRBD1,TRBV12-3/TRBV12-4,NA,CASKFGQGRTYEQYF,TGTGCCAGCAAGTTCGGACAGGGTCGTACCTACGAGCAGTACTTC
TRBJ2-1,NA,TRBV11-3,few,CASRVTESGEQFF,TGTGCCAGCAGGGTCACAGAGTCCGGTGAGCAGTTCTTC
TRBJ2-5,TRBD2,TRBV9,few,CASSGGLAGIQETQYF,TGTGCCAGCAGCGGGGGACTAGCGGGGATCCAAGAGACCCAGTACTTC
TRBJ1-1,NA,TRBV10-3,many,CAISESAGGGVLWAFF,TGTGCCATCAGTGAGTCGGCGGGAGGGGGAGTCCTCTGGGCTTTCTTT